Given below is one T cell receptor (beta chain) in context. Its antigen is unidentified. These data come from a study of cytomegalovirus exposure and HLA in healthy donors. PCR employed 60 Vbeta and 13 Jbeta primers. Some clones are missing from TCRdb's copy, which holds only in-frame ones; the method was immunoSEQ multiplex PCR. The data show about 120,000 clones, about three quarters seen once. Findings and limits, study-wide: With later analysis, a missense DCLRE1C variant became linked to TCR beta V- and J-gene trimming.

Germline trimming cut 0 bases from V and 4 bases from J; bases unmatched to any gene: 11. Germline-derived CDR1 and CDR2 are MGHRA and YSYEKL. The CDR3 is 18 residues long. The chain carries TRBV4-1 and TRBJ1-2; 10 nucleotides agree with TRBD1. This TCR came from a woman between 40 and 55 years old in good health and CMV-seropositive. Specimen: PBMCs. The DNA for the CDR3 is TGCGCCAGCAGCCAAGATGCTGACAGGGGGCTTACTACCTATGGCTACACCTTC. As protein: CASSQDADRGLTTYGYTF.